This T cell receptor (beta chain) was recorded in a study of shared clonotypes between healthy human individuals. Study-wide points: Exclusively blood specimens were collected; tissue repertoires likely differ.

The CDR3 is 12 amino acids. From germline, CDR1 is SNHLY and CDR2 FYNNEI. Produced via immunoSEQ multiplex PCR; TCRdb's table is partial and in-frame only. The sample holds roughly 1,800,000 clones; just under 95% are singletons and the top ten take 1.2%. Of note for this clone: Its antigen is unidentified. Germline and junction disagree at one end, which may indicate a read error. The same CDR3 is also encoded by other DNA sequences in this sample.

As defined, naive CD8 cells were CD45RO-negative and positively selected for CCR7, with terminally differentiated effector memory CD45RA+ cells excluded. The receptor was isolated from a man aged 18 to 29 in good health. The sequenced sample was naive CD8+ T cells sorted from blood. This chain connects TRBV2 to TRBJ1-5; D remains ambiguous. DNA of the CDR3: TGTGCCAGCAGCGAAGGAGGGCAGCCCCAGCATTTT. Its translation is CASSEGGQPQHF.